The 20 T cell receptor beta chains given below trace back to one sample, sequenced in a study of shared T cell receptors in the human thymus. Assay: immunoSEQ multiplex PCR; the TCRdb copy retains only in-frame clones and omits some. The sample gives about 660,000 clones, roughly 90% of which show up once; 0.008% to 0.011% is in the top ten. The data were also submitted as part of a second study, on human thymus T cells.

Sequences were obtained from thymocytes. The receptors come from a boy in the first two years of life with a congenital heart defect.

This chain links TRBV5-4 with TRBJ2-3, with a tentative D call TRBD1 (5 bases). Per the germline V gene, CDR1 is SGHNT and CDR2 is YYREEE (reference sequence). Trimming took off 2 bases at V and 1 base at J, with 14 bases between the two ends. This CDR3 comprises 16 residues. CDR3 bases: TGTGCCAGCAGCTTCCCCTCAGGGCTTGGCACAGATACGCAGTATTTT. Translating it yields CASSFPSGLGTDTQYF. Filled out from reference TRBV5-4 and TRBJ2-3, the complete variable domain reads ETGVTQSPTHLIKTRGQQVTLRCSSQSGHNTVSWYQQALGQGPQFIFQYYREEENGRGNFPPRFSGLQFPNYSSELNVNALELDDSALYLCASSFPSGLGTDTQYFGPGTRLTVL.

The V gene is TRBV4-3, the J gene TRBJ2-7; 8 bases line up with TRBD2. This CDR3 has 18 residues. The ends lost 0 bases at V and 0 bases at J; junction bases unmatched: 10. Germline lookup yields CDR1 LGHNA and CDR2 YSLEER. CDR3 protein: CASSQDPSGSPPSYEQYF. The CDR3 nucleotides read TGCGCCAGCAGCCAAGATCCCAGCGGGAGTCCACCCTCCTACGAGCAGTACTTC.

V is TRBV11-2 and J is TRBJ2-7, with 9 positions matching TRBD2. This CDR3 is built from 14 residues. CDR1 and CDR2 (germline): SGHAT, FQNNGV. V dropped 4 bases and J dropped 5; count of bases not matched to a gene: 6. In DNA, the CDR3 is TGTGCCAGCAGCTCTCCCTCTAGCGGGAACGAGCAGTACTTC. It is translated as CASSSPSSGNEQYF. Variable domain in full (rest from reference TRBV11-2 and TRBJ2-7): EAGVAQSPRYKIIEKRQSVAFWCNPISGHATLYWYQQILGQGPKLLIQFQNNGVVDDSQLPKDRFSAERLKGVDSTLKIQPAKLEDSAVYLCASSSPSSGNEQYFGPGTRLTVT.

The rearrangement links TRBV7-8 to TRBJ1-1; D is unclear. The CDR3 contains 17 residues. Trimming shortened V by 0 bases and J by 0 bases, and 14 bases separated the two germline ends. Germline V gene lookup returns CDR1 SGHVS and CDR2 FQNEAQ. In nucleotides, the CDR3 is TGTGCCAGCAGCTTAGCCGGGAGGATCAACATGAACACTGAAGCTTTCTTT. This translates into CASSLAGRINMNTEAFF.

The chain links TRBV15 to TRBJ1-3; 8 nucleotides match TRBD1. The germline V gene encodes CDR1 LNHNV and CDR2 YYDKDF (reference sequence). Trimming removed 0 bases from V and 10 bases from J; junction bases left unmatched: 2. This CDR3 region has 13 residues. The CDR3 here is CATSRDNRGTIYF. CDR3 DNA: TGTGCCACCAGCAGAGATAACAGGGGGACCATATATTTT.

Of note for this clone: This sample also contains other DNA sequences that code for the same CDR3. This chain uses TRBV19 with TRBJ1-1; possible D gene TRBD1, 5 bases. This CDR3 comprises 13 residues. The V end was cut by 4 bases, the J end by 5 bases, with 11 bases between. Germline loops: CDR1 LNHDA, CDR2 SQIVND (reference sequence). CDR3 bases: TGTGCCAGTAGTAGGGGCGGGGGGACTGAAGCTTTCTTT. It encodes CASSRGGGTEAFF.

The chain joins TRBV25-1 to TRBJ2-5, with 7 bases aligning to TRBD1. This CDR3 has 15 amino acids. The junction had 7 bases not matched to a gene; V was cut back by 6 bases and J by 0 bases. CDR1 MGHDK and CDR2 SYGVNS come from the germline V gene. CDR3 in amino acids: CASSRGQAYQETQYF. The CDR3 DNA reads TGTGCCAGCAGCAGAGGACAGGCGTACCAAGAGACCCAGTACTTC.

This CDR3 reads CASSPPAGEFNNEQFF. The CDR3 DNA reads as TGTGCCAGCTCACCACCTGCGGGAGAGTTCAACAATGAGCAGTTCTTC. This rearrangement joins TRBV18 to TRBJ2-1; 7 positions agree with TRBD2. V lost 0 bases to trimming and J lost 5 bases; unmatched junction nucleotides: 7. CDR1 KGHSH and CDR2 LQKENI come from the germline V gene. The CDR3 extends over 16 amino acids.

The rearrangement links TRBV27 to TRBJ2-7; 8 bases fit TRBD1. The trim removed 6 bases at V and 0 bases at J, leaving 4 bases unmatched. The germline gives CDR1 MNHEY, CDR2 SMNVEV (reference sequence). The CDR3 contains 14 residues. As DNA, the CDR3 is TGTGCCAGCAGCCTGACAGGGGACTCCTACGAGCAGTACTTC. Encoded protein: CASSLTGDSYEQYF.

CDR3 DNA: TGTGCCAGTAGTTTGGCCGGGACAGGGGGCGAGCAGTACTTC. Amino acid sequence: CASSLAGTGGEQYF. The gene calls are TRBV19 and TRBJ2-7; 11 positions agree with TRBD1. In germline, CDR1 is LNHDA, CDR2 SQIVND (reference sequence). The CDR3 sequence is 14 residues long. With 5 bases clipped from V and 6 bases from J, the junction kept 6 bases outside the gene matches.

This clone was observed a single time. The rearrangement links TRBV5-6 to TRBJ2-6; TRBD1 matches at 9 bases. Germline V gene lookup returns CDR1 SGHDT and CDR2 YYEEEE. The V and J ends lost 4 bases and 0 bases, in that order; junction bases with no gene match: 5. CDR3 length: 17 amino acids. CDR3 in DNA: TGTGCCAGCAGCAGCCGGACAGGGGTCTCTGGGGCCAACGTCCTGACTTTC. Protein: CASSSRTGVSGANVLTF.

A few counts support this clone. V and J are TRBV18 and TRBJ2-7; TRBD2 aligns across 7 bases. Germline values: CDR1 KGHSH, CDR2 LQKENI. Trimming took 2 bases from V and 4 from J; bases not matched to a gene: 2. This CDR3 comprises 13 residues. CDR3 DNA: TGTGCCAGCTCACCAGGGCGGGGGTACGAGCAGTACTTC. Translated, it gives CASSPGRGYEQYF.

The rearrangement links TRBV5-4 to TRBJ2-1; 9 bases fit TRBD2. Looked up from germline, CDR1 is SGHNT and CDR2 is YYREEE (reference sequence). V dropped 4 bases and J dropped 4; count of bases not matched to a gene: 9. This CDR3 contains 16 residues. The CDR3 DNA reads TGTGCCAGCAGCCCTCGGGAGCTAGCGGGGTACAATGAGCAGTTCTTC. It encodes CASSPRELAGYNEQFF.

The J gene is TRBJ2-7, the V gene TRBV5-6, with D perhaps TRBD2 (5 bases). Germline V CDR1 and CDR2: SGHDT, YYEEEE. The CDR3 is made up of 15 amino acids. V gave up 0 bases and J gave up 11 bases, with 21 bases separating them. In DNA form, the CDR3 reads TGTGCCAGCAGCTTGGCAATCGGTCGAGGGCTCAGCGAGTACTTC. Amino acid sequence: CASSLAIGRGLSEYF.

For the CDR3, the DNA is TGTGCTAGTGGTTTGAGGAAGTTGAGGTACGAGCAGTACTTC. Translation: CASGLRKLRYEQYF. V gene TRBV12-5 combines with J gene TRBJ2-7; D gene uncertain. CDR1 and CDR2 from the germline V gene are LGHNT and FRNRAP. Trimming left V 2 bases short and J 4 bases short, with 12 bases between. CDR3 length equals 14 residues.

The J gene is TRBJ1-2, the V gene TRBV27, with D tentatively TRBD1 (5 bases). V was cut by 7 bases and J by 5 bases, with 17 bases left in between. Germline V CDR1 and CDR2: MNHEY, SMNVEV (reference sequence). The CDR3 contains 14 residues. The CDR3 region is CASTLRQGLYGYTF. The CDR3 coding sequence is TGTGCCAGCACCCTCAGGCAGGGATTGTATGGCTACACCTTC.

This chain links TRBV21-1 with TRBJ2-7; the table's D call, TRBD2, was not checked against the DNA. TRBV21-1 represents a pseudogene. The CDR3 is 15 amino acids. The CDR3 sequence: CASSKKALATGEQYF. As DNA, the CDR3 is TGTGCCAGCAGCAAAAAGGCACTAGCGACGGGGGAGCAGTACTTC.

This chain connects TRBV5-4 to TRBJ2-3; maybe TRBD1 (6 bases). The V gene lost 2 bases and the J gene lost 1 base, with 14 bases spanning the gap. Germline lookup yields CDR1 SGHNT and CDR2 YYREEE (reference sequence). This CDR3 has 16 amino acids. The DNA of the CDR3 is TGTGCCAGCAGCTTCGGCTACAGGGACGGCACAGATACGCAGTATTTT. This gives the protein CASSFGYRDGTDTQYF. Full variable domain (remainder filled in from reference TRBV5-4 and TRBJ2-3): ETGVTQSPTHLIKTRGQQVTLRCSSQSGHNTVSWYQQALGQGPQFIFQYYREEENGRGNFPPRFSGLQFPNYSSELNVNALELDDSALYLCASSFGYRDGTDTQYFGPGTRLTVL.

The CDR3 DNA follows: TGTGCCAGCAGCCCCCGGACAGGGTTTAGTGGGACCTACAATGAGCAGTTCTTC. Translation: CASSPRTGFSGTYNEQFF. This rearrangement joins TRBV7-6 to TRBJ2-1, with 8 positions matching TRBD1. V trimming: 5 bases; J trimming: 2 bases; junction bases outside the gene matches: 14. CDR1 is SGHVS, CDR2 FNYEAQ, per germline. CDR3 size: 18 residues.

Comment on this clone: The sample holds other DNA sequences that translate to the same CDR3. J is TRBJ2-1 and V is TRBV27; unclear D gene. The CDR3 has 11 amino acids. V dropped 4 bases and J dropped 6 bases, with 4 bases sitting between them. Germline V gene sequence: CDR1 MNHEY, CDR2 SMNVEV (reference sequence). Here the CDR3 DNA reads TGTGCCAGCAGTTCCGGCAATGAGCAGTTCTTC. Residues: CASSSGNEQFF.